Below, one T cell receptor (beta chain) is given with its context. These data are taken from a study of technical replicates of blood from a few donors. Here immunoSEQ multiplex PCR was the method, and the copy in TCRdb shows in-frame clones only, minus some. The sample includes under 100,000 clones, about 94% of them seen just once. The source material was T cells isolated from PBMCs. This TCR derives from a human donor in good health.

The DNA of the CDR3 is TGTGCCAGCAGCCAGGGGTTGAGAACTAATGAAAAACTGTTTTTT. Amino acid sequence: CASSQGLRTNEKLFF. The chain has TRBV9 and TRBJ1-4; a possible D gene is TRBD1 (6 bases). CDR1 SGDLS and CDR2 YYNGEE come from the germline V gene. The CDR3 covers 15 residues. The V end lost 4 bases, the J end lost 1 base, and 11 bases lay between the germline ends.